This T cell receptor (beta chain) was sequenced in a study of shared clonotypes between healthy human individuals. The CDR3 loop spans 16 amino acids. V was cut by 2 bases and J by 2 bases, with 15 bases left in between. Per germline, CDR1 MNHNY and CDR2 SVGAGI (reference sequence). TCRdb keeps only in-frame clones here, not all; method: immunoSEQ multiplex PCR. Counted here are 1.5 million to 2.5 million clones, about 95% occurring once; the ten biggest clones make up 1.2%. As defined, naive CD8 cells were CD45RO-negative and positively selected for CCR7, with terminally differentiated effector memory CD45RA+ cells excluded. This clone occurred a few times.

This sequence originates from a man between 18 and 35 years old in good health. The chain recombines TRBV6-6 with TRBJ2-5; D unclear. The sequenced sample was naive CD8+ T cells sorted from blood. CDR3 in amino acids: CASSYPPEVIQETQYF. The CDR3, as DNA: TGTGCCAGCAGTTACCCCCCTGAGGTAATTCAAGAGACCCAGTACTTC.